The 28 T cell receptor beta chains below all came from one sample that was sequenced in a study of blood T cell repertoires in COVID-19. Profiled with immunoSEQ multiplex PCR; TCRdb holds only in-frame clones, not every one. This sample carries about 230,000 clones, over 80% of them seen once, and the ten largest clones take approximately 2.6%. Specimen: peripheral blood. Source of these receptors: a woman aged 65 to 85 with active or convalescent COVID-19.

The V gene is TRBV5-1, the J gene TRBJ1-1; no clear D. Germline V gives CDR1 SGHRS, CDR2 YFSETQ. CDR3 length: 13 amino acids. V gave up 0 bases and J gave up 3 bases, with 6 bases separating them. CDR3 bases: TGCGCCAGCAGCTTGGGGGAGCACACTGAAGCTTTCTTT. It specifies CASSLGEHTEAFF.

V is TRBV3-1 (or the pseudogene TRBV3-2) and J is TRBJ2-5; 8 positions agree with TRBD2. The CDR3 is 15 residues long. Germline CDR1 reads LGHDT; CDR2 reads YNNKEL (reference sequence). The trim removed 4 bases at V and 4 bases at J, leaving 8 bases unmatched. The CDR3 reads CASSPTSGLGETQYF. The CDR3 nucleotides read TGTGCCAGCAGCCCTACTAGCGGACTGGGAGAGACCCAGTACTTC.

The V call is TRBV5-6, the J call TRBJ2-7; TRBD1 might be the D (5 bases). Trimming removed 3 bases at V and 3 bases at J, with 22 bases between. The CDR3 is 17 residues long. CDR1 and CDR2 (germline): SGHDT, YYEEEE. CDR3 sequence: CASSSGVGARWLYEQYF. CDR3 DNA sequence: TGTGCCAGCAGCTCTGGGGTAGGGGCGAGGTGGCTCTACGAGCAGTACTTC.

The V gene is TRBV5-1, the J gene TRBJ2-5; a weak D match, TRBD2 (5 bases). Deletions cut 7 bases from V and 3 bases from J, with 16 bases between. The CDR3 is 14 amino acids. Germline V lookup: CDR1 SGHRS, CDR2 YFSETQ. The chain's CDR3 is CASQRSSGEETQYF. CDR3 coding DNA: TGCGCCAGCCAGCGGTCCTCTGGGGAAGAGACCCAGTACTTC.

The V and J genes are TRBV30 and TRBJ2-1, with TRBD2 matching 13 bases. The CDR3 contains 15 residues. The germline CDR1 and CDR2 sequences are GTSNPN and SVGIG (reference sequence). The junction had 6 bases not matched to a gene; V was cut back by 0 bases and J by 10 bases. The CDR3 loop is CAWSVNGLAGEEQFF. In nucleotides, the CDR3 is TGTGCCTGGAGTGTAAATGGACTAGCGGGGGAGGAGCAGTTCTTC.

This chain joins TRBV5-1 and TRBJ2-7, with D perhaps matching TRBD1 (5 bases). The CDR3 has 15 amino acids. Germline CDR1 SGHRS, CDR2 YFSETQ. Trimming took 6 bases from V and 0 from J, leaving 16 bases between them. The CDR3 protein is CASMVPRASSYEQYF. The CDR3 region has the DNA TGCGCCAGCATGGTACCCAGGGCAAGCTCCTACGAGCAGTACTTC.

The genes are TRBV3-1 (or the pseudogene TRBV3-2) and TRBJ1-2; maybe TRBD1 (5 bases). Germline V gene lookup returns CDR1 LGHDT and CDR2 YNNKEL (reference sequence). V lost 0 bases to trimming and J lost 4 bases, with 12 bases between them. The CDR3 totals 15 residues. The CDR3 reads CASSQEGGHLYGYTF. DNA of the CDR3: TGTGCCAGCAGCCAAGAGGGCGGACACCTCTATGGCTACACCTTC.

The chain recombines TRBV6-6 with TRBJ2-2; D uncertain. Germline loops: CDR1 MNHNY, CDR2 SVGAGI (reference sequence). V shed 5 bases and J shed 2 bases, with 15 bases lying between them. This CDR3 has 16 amino acids. The CDR3 region is CASSPSPNRNTGELFF. The CDR3 DNA reads TGTGCCAGCAGTCCGAGTCCCAATCGAAACACCGGGGAGCTGTTTTTT.

The chain has TRBV7-8 and TRBJ1-1; 11 positions agree with TRBD1. Trimming at V came to 0 bases and at J to 0 bases, leaving 3 bases not matched to a gene. The germline V gene encodes CDR1 SGHVS and CDR2 FQNEAQ. This CDR3 region has 17 residues. The CDR3, as DNA: TGTGCCAGCAGCTTAGCTGGGACAGGGGGATTGAACACTGAAGCTTTCTTT. Translated: CASSLAGTGGLNTEAFF.

The J gene is TRBJ2-5, the V gene TRBV2, with D perhaps matching TRBD2 (6 bases). From germline, CDR1 is SNHLY and CDR2 FYNNEI. The CDR3 totals 15 residues. V lost 7 bases, J lost 5 bases, and 20 bases lay in between. Written as DNA, the CDR3 is TGTGCCAGCAAAAAGAAGCTAGCGAGGGAGGAGACCCAGTACTTC. Protein: CASKKKLAREETQYF.

This chain links TRBV19 with TRBJ2-1; 10 nucleotides agree with TRBD1. The CDR3 length is 15 residues. The junction had 3 bases not matched to a gene; V was cut back by 5 bases and J by 2 bases. Germline V gives CDR1 LNHDA, CDR2 SQIVND (reference sequence). The CDR3 region has the DNA TGTGCCAGTAGTGCGACAGGGGGCCCCTACAATGAGCAGTTCTTC. This translates into CASSATGGPYNEQFF.

The table lists this clone with a few counts. This chain connects TRBV30 to TRBJ1-6; D unresolved. This CDR3 has 13 amino acids. CDR1 and CDR2 (germline): GTSNPN, SVGIG (reference sequence). Trimming left V 0 bases short and J 8 bases short, with 8 bases between. The chain's CDR3 is CAWSVFVYSPLHF. In DNA form, the CDR3 reads TGTGCCTGGAGTGTATTCGTTTATTCACCCCTCCACTTT.

This chain uses TRBV7-9 with TRBJ1-6; 9 bases align to TRBD1. V dropped 7 bases and J dropped 8; count of bases not matched to a gene: 3. Germline V gene lookup returns CDR1 SEHNR and CDR2 FQNEAQ (reference sequence). This CDR3 comprises 13 residues. This chain's CDR3 is CASKRTGDSPLHF. Here the CDR3 DNA reads TGTGCCAGCAAACGGACAGGGGATTCACCCCTCCACTTT.

The V and J genes are TRBV29-1 and TRBJ1-2; D might be TRBD1 (6 bases). The CDR3 runs to 14 residues. The V end lost 4 bases, the J end lost 8 bases, and 20 bases lay between the germline ends. The germline CDR1 and CDR2 sequences are SQVTM and ANQGSEA. The CDR3 bases are TGCAGCGTTGGTTGGCAGGGGTTTTCTAAGGGCTACACCTTC. Translation gives CSVGWQGFSKGYTF.

J is TRBJ2-5 and V is TRBV5-5; 9 positions match TRBD1. The CDR3 runs to 13 residues. V shed 3 bases, J shed 4 bases, and the junction held 1 base outside the gene matches. CDR1 and CDR2 (germline): SGHKS, YYEKEE (reference sequence). In nucleotides, the CDR3 is TGTGCCAGCAGCTGGGACAGGGCAGAGACCCAGTACTTC. This translates into CASSWDRAETQYF.

This chain joins TRBV18 and TRBJ2-7; D is uncertain. The CDR3 covers 16 residues. V was cut by 0 bases and J by 0 bases, with 12 bases left in between. Germline V gene data show CDR1 as KGHSH and CDR2 as LQKENI. The DNA for the CDR3 is TGTGCCAGCTCACCACCCGAGGCTTGGAGCTCCTACGAGCAGTACTTC. Amino acid sequence: CASSPPEAWSSYEQYF.

The V gene is TRBV5-1, the J gene TRBJ1-4; D not certain. CDR3 length: 13 amino acids. Trimming removed 2 bases from V and 5 bases from J, with 7 bases in between. The germline V gene has CDR1 SGHRS and CDR2 YFSETQ. The CDR3 reads CASSFSSNEKLFF. In nucleotides, the CDR3 is TGCGCCAGCAGCTTTTCCTCCAATGAAAAACTGTTTTTT.

The chain carries TRBV5-4 and TRBJ1-1, with TRBD1 identical over 7 bases. The CDR3 contains 18 residues. Germline V gene data show CDR1 as SGHNT and CDR2 as YYREEE (reference sequence). J lost 4 bases, V lost 0 bases, and 15 bases had no gene match. CDR3 protein: CASSLGGVTGRLGTEAFF. The CDR3 DNA follows: TGTGCCAGCAGCTTGGGAGGGGTGACAGGGAGGTTGGGCACTGAAGCTTTCTTT.

This chain joins TRBV7-2 and TRBJ2-5; D is perhaps TRBD2 (5 bases). Trimming took off 4 bases at V and 2 bases at J, with 11 bases between the two ends. This CDR3 spans 14 amino acids. Germline loops: CDR1 SGHTA, CDR2 FQGNSA. CDR3 sequence: CASSSPPGQETQYF. CDR3 bases: TGTGCCAGCAGCTCACCTCCGGGACAAGAGACCCAGTACTTC.

J is TRBJ2-7 and V is TRBV19; D unresolved. Germline V gives CDR1 LNHDA, CDR2 SQIVND (reference sequence). The CDR3 totals 15 residues. V dropped 3 bases and J dropped 0 bases, with 12 bases sitting between them. DNA of the CDR3: TGTGCCAGTAGTATGTCGGCGGCCCACTCCTACGAGCAGTACTTC. The encoded protein is CASSMSAAHSYEQYF.

J is TRBJ2-6 and V is TRBV5-6, with 12 bases matching TRBD1. This CDR3 has 16 amino acids. Germline CDR1 reads SGHDT; CDR2 reads YYEEEE. J was trimmed by 3 bases and V by 4 bases; bases with no gene match: 2. The CDR3, as DNA: TGTGCCAGCAGCCGGGACAGGGGGCTTGGGGCCAACGTCCTGACTTTC. This sequence encodes CASSRDRGLGANVLTF.

This chain links TRBV11-2 with TRBJ1-2; 10 positions agree with TRBD1. The V gene end was trimmed by 5 bases and the J gene end by 8 bases; junction bases not matched to a gene: 8. In germline, CDR1 is SGHAT, CDR2 FQNNGV. The CDR3 extends over 14 amino acids. The CDR3 nucleotides read TGTGCCAGCAGCCCGGGACAGGGGACAAAAGGCTACACCTTC. Its translation: CASSPGQGTKGYTF.

The chain joins TRBV11-3 to TRBJ2-7, with D maybe TRBD1 (6 bases). Per the germline V gene, CDR1 is SGHNT and CDR2 is YENEEA. CDR3 length equals 13 residues. Between the trimmed V and J ends, which lost 3 bases and 9 bases, there was a span of 15 bases. CDR3 region: CASSFTNRDTQYF. For the CDR3, the DNA is TGTGCCAGCAGCTTTACCAACAGGGATACGCAGTACTTC.

This clone is a singleton in its sample. The chain couples TRBV28 to TRBJ2-3; tentatively, D is TRBD1 (5 bases). The CDR3 spans 14 residues. V dropped 3 bases and J dropped 6 bases, with 13 bases sitting between them. Germline CDR1 MDHEN, CDR2 SYDVKM. The CDR3 nucleotides are TGTGCCAGCAGTTTCTACCAGGGCGGCGATACGCAGTATTTT. The encoded protein is CASSFYQGGDTQYF. The full variable domain, rest sourced from reference TRBV28 and TRBJ2-3, is DVKVTQSSRYLVKRTGEKVFLECVQDMDHENMFWYRQDPGLGLRLIYFSYDVKMKEKGDIPEGYSVSREKKERFSLILESASTNQTSMYLCASSFYQGGDTQYFGPGTRLTVL.

The chain recombines TRBV7-6 with TRBJ2-2; 8 nucleotides align to TRBD1. CDR3 length: 14 residues. V gave up 2 bases and J gave up 4 bases; unmatched junction bases: 0. CDR1 is SGHVS and CDR2 is FNYEAQ in the germline V gene. The CDR3 protein is CASSLTGGTGELFF. CDR3 nucleotide sequence: TGTGCCAGCAGCTTAACAGGGGGCACCGGGGAGCTGTTTTTT.

This chain links TRBV9 with TRBJ2-5; 7 bases align to TRBD1. The V gene end was trimmed by 4 bases and the J gene end by 5 bases; junction bases not matched to a gene: 5. CDR1 and CDR2 (germline): SGDLS, YYNGEE. This CDR3 spans 13 amino acids. In DNA form, the CDR3 reads TGTGCCAGCAGCACATTCAGGGGGGAGACCCAGTACTTC. This encodes CASSTFRGETQYF. Based on the CDR3 plus reference TRBV9 and TRBJ2-5, the full variable domain is DSGVTQTPKHLITATGQRVTLRCSPRSGDLSVYWYQQSLDQGLQFLIQYYNGEERAKGNILERFSAQQFPDLHSELNLSSLELGDSALYFCASSTFRGETQYFGPGTRLLVL.

This clone was detected only once. The chain recombines TRBV4-1 with TRBJ2-1, with 8 positions matching TRBD2. The CDR3 loop spans 17 amino acids. V shed 1 base, J shed 1 base, and the junction held 6 bases outside the gene matches. Germline V gene data show CDR1 as MGHRA and CDR2 as YSYEKL. Here the CDR3 reads CASSQVSRGASYNEQFF. CDR3 sequence (DNA): TGCGCCAGCAGCCAAGTATCGCGGGGGGCATCCTACAATGAGCAGTTCTTC.

V and J are TRBV6-5 and TRBJ1-6, with a weak D call TRBD1 (5 bases). Trimming removed 5 bases at V and 2 bases at J, with 7 bases between. Looked up from germline, CDR1 is MNHEY and CDR2 is SVGAGI. The CDR3 length is 14 residues. CDR3 sequence: CASSMTAYNSPLHF. The CDR3 nucleotides read TGTGCCAGCAGTATGACAGCCTATAATTCACCCCTCCACTTT.